The 17 T cell receptor beta chains in this list originate from one sample, sequenced in a study of a mutant IDH1 vaccine in newly diagnosed glioma. The repertoire was sequenced with immunoSEQ multiplex PCR; TCRdb's copy has only in-frame clones and lacks some. The sample consists of roughly 30,000 clones, around 89% of them appearing once. These TCRs are of unknown antigen specificity. Time point of the sample: week 5, during vaccination. Topical imiquimod accompanied each vaccine dose, which consisted of 300 ug of mutant IDH1 20-mer peptide. The starting material was PBMCs, obtained from a glioma patient whose treatment included an IDH1 peptide vaccine. The origin of the receptors is a man younger than 35 with glioma.

The rearrangement joins TRBV10-3 to TRBJ1-1; D unresolved. The V end was cut by 5 bases, the J end by 3 bases, with 10 bases between. The CDR3 has 13 amino acids. Germline CDR1 is ENHRY and CDR2 is SYGVKD. This CDR3 reads CAISHDPDTEAFF. The CDR3 nucleotides are TGTGCCATCAGTCATGACCCGGACACTGAAGCTTTCTTT.

For this clone: Here the CDR3 omits its conserved ending phenylalanine or tryptophan, so a read error is the likely source. No DNA is shown, since the ends of the CDR3 on it are uncertain; the CDR3 is the one TCRdb lists. This chain joins TRBV6-6 and TRBJ1-3. The CDR3 numbers 13 amino acids, ends counted. Germline V gene data show CDR1 as MNHNY and CDR2 as SVGAGI (reference sequence). The CDR3 here is CASSYSMGTHLIR.

J is TRBJ2-2 and V is TRBV10-2; 7 bases map to TRBD2. CDR3 size: 14 residues. The V and J ends lost 4 bases and 6 bases, in that order; junction bases with no gene match: 5. Germline values: CDR1 WSHSY, CDR2 SAAADI. Here the CDR3 reads CASSAGLVSGELFF. CDR3 sequence (DNA): TGCGCCAGCAGTGCCGGACTAGTTTCCGGGGAGCTGTTTTTT.

This rearrangement joins TRBV6-6 to TRBJ1-2, with 7 bases lining up with TRBD1. Germline lookup yields CDR1 MNHNY and CDR2 SVGAGI (reference sequence). Losses at the gene ends were 7 bases for V and 3 bases for J; bases not matched to a gene: 5. This CDR3 is built from 13 residues. In nucleotides, the CDR3 is TGTGCCAGCACGACCCAGGGGGACTATGGCTACACCTTC. Its protein product is CASTTQGDYGYTF.

The chain uses TRBV5-1 and TRBJ2-2; perhaps TRBD2 as D (5 bases). CDR1 SGHRS and CDR2 YFSETQ come from the germline V gene. The CDR3 runs to 14 residues. The V gene lost 6 bases and the J gene lost 0 bases, with 9 bases spanning the gap. This CDR3 is CASKAGTNTGELFF. CDR3 DNA sequence: TGCGCCAGCAAGGCCGGGACGAACACCGGGGAGCTGTTTTTT.

This chain joins TRBV19 and TRBJ2-5, with 7 positions matching TRBD2. Trimming removed 4 bases from V and 5 bases from J; junction bases left unmatched: 7. The CDR3 runs to 14 residues. Germline lookup yields CDR1 LNHDA and CDR2 SQIVND (reference sequence). As DNA, the CDR3 is TGTGCCAGTAGTAAAGCGCAGGGAGGGGAGACCCAGTACTTC. Translation: CASSKAQGGETQYF.

V usage is TRBV30 and J usage is TRBJ1-4; no definite D call. The CDR3 totals 14 residues. Between the trimmed V and J ends, which lost 1 base and 7 bases, there was a span of 13 bases. Per germline, CDR1 GTSNPN and CDR2 SVGIG (reference sequence). CDR3 nucleotide sequence: TGTGCCTGGAGTGATGAGGTCCATGGTGAAAAACTGTTTTTT. Residues: CAWSDEVHGEKLFF.

The rearrangement uses TRBV27 and TRBJ1-5; D gene ambiguous. Germline values: CDR1 MNHEY, CDR2 SMNVEV (reference sequence). The ends were cut back, 0 bases at V and 2 bases at J, with 8 bases in the middle. The CDR3 has 15 amino acids. CDR3 protein: CASSLSFVRNQPQHF. CDR3 sequence (DNA): TGTGCCAGCAGTTTATCATTCGTCCGCAATCAGCCCCAGCATTTT.

About this clone itself: The sample holds other DNA sequences that translate to the same CDR3. The chain joins TRBV6-5 to TRBJ1-5, with D possibly TRBD1 on 5 matching bases. Per germline, CDR1 MNHEY and CDR2 SVGAGI. V dropped 2 bases and J dropped 7 bases, with 9 bases sitting between them. CDR3 length: 13 residues. The CDR3 coding sequence is TGTGCCAGCAGTTACAGGGAGGGGCAGCCCCAGCATTTT. It specifies CASSYREGQPQHF.

The chain links TRBV4-1 to TRBJ2-1; D possibly uses TRBD1 or TRBD2 (5 bases each). The V gene's germline CDR1 is MGHRA and CDR2 YSYEKL. The length of the CDR3 is 17 residues. Trimming shortened V by 4 bases and J by 2 bases, and 18 bases separated the two germline ends. In DNA, the CDR3 is TGCGCCAGCAGCCCCTCTACCCGTGGGGGAACCTACAATGAGCAGTTCTTC. Its translation: CASSPSTRGGTYNEQFF.

This rearrangement joins TRBV7-2 to TRBJ2-2, with no clear D. CDR1 SGHTA and CDR2 FQGNSA come from the germline V gene. This CDR3 is built from 15 residues. The germline V and J ends were trimmed by 5 bases and 2 bases, with 12 bases remaining between them. The CDR3 DNA is TGTGCCAGCAGCCCACGTCCACAAAACACCGGGGAGCTGTTTTTT. Encoded protein: CASSPRPQNTGELFF. Complete variable domain (other parts from reference TRBV7-2 and TRBJ2-2): GAGVSQSPSNKVTEKGKDVELRCDPISGHTALYWYRQSLGQGLEFLIYFQGNSAPDKSGLPSDRFSAERTGGSVSTLTIQRTQQEDSAVYLCASSPRPQNTGELFFGEGSRLTVL.

The V gene is TRBV4-1, the J gene TRBJ2-2; a weak D match, TRBD2 (6 bases). Germline V gene lookup returns CDR1 MGHRA and CDR2 YSYEKL. The V end lost 3 bases, the J end lost 5 bases, and 13 bases lay between the germline ends. CDR3 length: 15 residues. Written as DNA, the CDR3 is TGCGCCAGCAGCCAGGGCCTCCGGGGGACCGGGGAGCTGTTTTTT. Its translation is CASSQGLRGTGELFF.

The V gene is TRBV6-5, the J gene TRBJ1-1, with no clear D. Trimming took 6 bases from V and 2 from J, leaving 16 bases between them. The CDR3 consists of 15 residues. Looked up from germline, CDR1 is MNHEY and CDR2 is SVGAGI. CDR3 amino acids: CASRHMGSYNTEAFF. The CDR3 region has the DNA TGTGCCAGCAGGCATATGGGGTCTTACAACACTGAAGCTTTCTTT.

This chain links TRBV4-1 with TRBJ1-2; TRBD1 aligns across 7 bases. CDR1 is MGHRA, CDR2 YSYEKL, per germline. Losses at the gene ends were 0 bases for V and 8 bases for J; bases not matched to a gene: 15. The CDR3 is 17 amino acids. CDR3 DNA sequence: TGCGCCAGCAGCCAAGATCACAGGGGAACTAAGGCTAGAGGCTACACCTTC. Translated, it gives CASSQDHRGTKARGYTF.

This chain uses TRBV15 with TRBJ1-4; a possible D gene is TRBD1 (6 bases). V lost 9 bases to trimming and J lost 8 bases, with 22 bases between them. The CDR3 totals 15 residues. Germline CDR1 is LNHNV and CDR2 is YYDKDF (reference sequence). The CDR3 DNA reads TGTGCCACAAGAGGGACACGCTTTAACGGGGAAAAACTGTTTTTT. Its translation: CATRGTRFNGEKLFF.

The V and J genes are TRBV4-2 and TRBJ1-6, with TRBD1 identical over 9 bases. Germline V lookup: CDR1 LGHNA, CDR2 YNFKEQ. With V trimmed by 7 bases and J by 10 bases, 11 bases remained unmatched. The CDR3 length is 15 residues. This CDR3 is CASTPGADRGSPLHF. CDR3 nucleotides: TGTGCCAGCACCCCGGGAGCGGACAGGGGCTCACCCCTCCACTTT.

This clone was observed once. The J gene is TRBJ1-2, the V gene TRBV5-4; D unclear. This CDR3 region has 16 residues. Germline-derived CDR1 and CDR2 are SGHNT and YYREEE (reference sequence). V lost 4 bases and J 3 bases, leaving 19 bases between the germline ends. CDR3 sequence: CASSPPVKVGDYGYTF. CDR3 DNA sequence: TGTGCCAGCAGCCCTCCGGTTAAGGTCGGGGACTATGGCTACACCTTC. The variable domain in full, with the rest retrieved from reference TRBV5-4 and TRBJ1-2, is ETGVTQSPTHLIKTRGQQVTLRCSSQSGHNTVSWYQQALGQGPQFIFQYYREEENGRGNFPPRFSGLQFPNYSSELNVNALELDDSALYLCASSPPVKVGDYGYTFGSGTRLTVV.